These 22 T cell receptor beta chains share one sample of origin, sequenced in a study of blood T cell repertoires in COVID-19. Measured with immunoSEQ multiplex PCR; TCRdb has only the in-frame clones, and not every one. The sample has hundreds of thousands of clones, 80% to 90% seen once. The sample taken for sequencing was PBMCs or T cells enriched from blood (not recorded which). Source of these receptors: a woman aged 25 to 39 with acute COVID-19.

The chain employs TRBV18 and TRBJ2-2; 8 bases map to TRBD1. This CDR3 is built from 14 residues. V gave up 5 bases and J gave up 2 bases; unmatched junction bases: 1. Germline V lookup: CDR1 KGHSH, CDR2 LQKENI. As DNA, the CDR3 is TGTGCCAGCTCAGGACAGGGAAACACCGGGGAGCTGTTTTTT. Translated: CASSGQGNTGELFF.

This clone has a single count. This rearrangement joins TRBV4-1 to TRBJ1-5; no clear D gene. Germline CDR1 is MGHRA and CDR2 is YSYEKL. V was pared by 0 bases and J by 4 bases, with 13 bases between. CDR3 length: 16 residues. This CDR3 is CASSQDMSGVNQPQHF. CDR3 coding DNA: TGCGCCAGCAGCCAAGATATGTCAGGTGTTAATCAGCCCCAGCATTTT.

The rearrangement links TRBV28 to TRBJ2-3, with 11 bases lining up with TRBD2. J gave up 3 bases and V 6 bases, and 14 bases lay outside the gene matches. Germline assignment: CDR1 MDHEN and CDR2 SYDVKM. The CDR3 runs to 18 residues. CDR3 sequence: CASSLAGGPDMDTDTQYF. The CDR3 DNA sequence: TGTGCCAGCAGCCTAGCGGGGGGACCTGATATGGATACAGATACGCAGTATTTT.

The chain employs TRBV4-2 and TRBJ2-7; 10 bases align to TRBD2. Looked up from germline, CDR1 is LGHNA and CDR2 is YNFKEQ. J was trimmed by 4 bases and V by 1 base; bases with no gene match: 1. There are 14 residues in the CDR3. The DNA for the CDR3 is TGTGCCAGCAGCCAAGCTAGCGGGGGTTACGAGCAGTACTTC. Protein sequence: CASSQASGGYEQYF.

The chain couples TRBV5-5 to TRBJ2-7; 8 bases are shared with TRBD2. V shed 3 bases, J shed 3 bases, and the junction held 11 bases outside the gene matches. The CDR3 covers 16 residues. CDR1 SGHKS and CDR2 YYEKEE come from the germline V gene (reference sequence). The CDR3 DNA reads as TGTGCCAGCAGCTCGGCAAGGGCTAGCGGGCTCTACGAGCAGTACTTC. Amino acid sequence: CASSSARASGLYEQYF.

The chain uses TRBV12-3 or TRBV12-4 and TRBJ1-5, with D perhaps matching TRBD1 (5 bases). This CDR3 spans 13 amino acids. V was trimmed by 8 bases and J by 5 bases, leaving 13 bases between them. Written as DNA, the CDR3 is TGTGCCAGCGTTTCCGGAGGGGATCAGCCCCAGCATTTT. Its protein product is CASVSGGDQPQHF.

This clone was seen more than once but under ten times. V is TRBV15 and J is TRBJ1-2, with D possibly matching TRBD1 (5 bases). The CDR3 is made up of 17 amino acids. The germline V and J ends were trimmed by 1 base and 0 bases, with 15 bases remaining between them. Per the germline V gene, CDR1 is LNHNV and CDR2 is YYDKDF (reference sequence). The CDR3 DNA reads TGTGCCACCAGCAGAGTGACGAGGACAAGAGCTAACTATGGCTACACCTTC. This encodes CATSRVTRTRANYGYTF.

J is TRBJ2-7 and V is TRBV7-6, with 8 bases matching TRBD1. Germline V lookup: CDR1 SGHVS, CDR2 FNYEAQ. Germline trimming cut 0 bases from V and 2 bases from J; bases unmatched to any gene: 3. The CDR3 is 15 amino acids. The CDR3 DNA reads TGTGCCAGCAGCTTAGCGGCAGGGGGCACCTACGAGCAGTACTTC. This sequence encodes CASSLAAGGTYEQYF.

The J gene is TRBJ1-5, the V gene TRBV15; the D is unclear. The ends were cut back, 0 bases at V and 6 bases at J, with 12 bases in the middle. Germline V gene sequence: CDR1 LNHNV, CDR2 YYDKDF (reference sequence). The CDR3 is 15 residues long. CDR3 sequence reads: CATSREGVSPQPQHF. Here the CDR3 DNA reads TGTGCCACCAGCAGAGAAGGAGTTAGCCCTCAGCCCCAGCATTTT. The full variable domain, its missing parts supplied by reference TRBV15 and TRBJ1-5, is DAMVIQNPRYQVTQFGKPVTLSCSQTLNHNVMYWYQQKSSQAPKLLFHYYDKDFNNEADTPDNFQSRRPNTSFCFLDIRSPGLGDTAMYLCATSREGVSPQPQHFGDGTRLSIL.

The chain combines TRBV19 with TRBJ1-2; 10 bases align to TRBD1. This CDR3 contains 15 residues. The germline V gene encodes CDR1 LNHDA and CDR2 SQIVND (reference sequence). V dropped 9 bases and J dropped 8; count of bases not matched to a gene: 15. CDR3 nucleotide sequence: TGTGCCAGCCGAGGGCCGGGACAGGGGTTTCGAGGCTACACCTTC. This translates into CASRGPGQGFRGYTF.

Notes on this clone: This specimen includes other DNA sequences encoding the same CDR3. The chain joins TRBV3-1 (or the pseudogene TRBV3-2) to TRBJ2-7; no clear D. This CDR3 has 13 amino acids. CDR1 is LGHDT and CDR2 is YNNKEL in the germline V gene (reference sequence). Between the trimmed V and J ends, which lost 1 base and 3 bases, there was a span of 7 bases. For the CDR3, the DNA is TGTGCCAGCAGCCAAGGGGCAAGCTACGAGCAGTACTTC. Encoded protein: CASSQGASYEQYF.

The chain combines TRBV19 with TRBJ2-5, with 9 bases lining up with TRBD2. Germline trimming cut 5 bases from V and 2 bases from J; bases unmatched to any gene: 9. Germline V gives CDR1 LNHDA, CDR2 SQIVND (reference sequence). This CDR3 has 16 amino acids. CDR3 sequence reads: CASSDGASGDQETQYF. The DNA of the CDR3 is TGTGCCAGTAGTGATGGGGCTAGCGGGGATCAAGAGACCCAGTACTTC. Filled out from reference TRBV19 and TRBJ2-5, the complete variable domain reads DGGITQSPKYLFRKEGQNVTLSCEQNLNHDAMYWYRQDPGQGLRLIYYSQIVNDFQKGDIAEGYSVSREKKESFPLTVTSAQKNPTAFYLCASSDGASGDQETQYFGPGTRLLVL.

The chain couples TRBV5-1 to TRBJ2-1; tentative D call: TRBD2 (5 bases). The V and J ends lost 4 bases and 8 bases respectively, with 10 bases between them. Germline V gene lookup returns CDR1 SGHRS and CDR2 YFSETQ. The CDR3 extends over 12 amino acids. CDR3 bases: TGCGCCAGCAGCCCCCAGAGGGATGAGCAGTTCTTC. Its translation: CASSPQRDEQFF.

V is TRBV19 and J is TRBJ2-2; TRBD2 matches at 9 bases. The CDR3 has 15 amino acids. V dropped 4 bases and J dropped 2; count of bases not matched to a gene: 2. Germline values: CDR1 LNHDA, CDR2 SQIVND (reference sequence). DNA of the CDR3: TGTGCCAGTAGTACCCTAGCGGGAAACACCGGGGAGCTGTTTTTT. It encodes CASSTLAGNTGELFF.

The rearrangement links TRBV6-5 to TRBJ2-1; tentatively, D is TRBD1 (6 bases). The CDR3 covers 16 residues. Germline V gene data show CDR1 as MNHEY and CDR2 as SVGAGI. Trimming removed 0 bases from V and 6 bases from J, with 15 bases in between. The CDR3 DNA reads TGTGCCAGCAGTTACTCTGCAGGGGAATATAGCAATGAGCAGTTCTTC. This gives the protein CASSYSAGEYSNEQFF.

This clone was detected only a few times. The J gene is TRBJ1-2, the V gene TRBV30; D possibly corresponds to TRBD1 (6 bases). The germline CDR1 and CDR2 sequences are GTSNPN and SVGIG (reference sequence). The CDR3 is made up of 15 amino acids. V gave up 2 bases and J gave up 8 bases, with 21 bases separating them. The CDR3 region has the DNA TGTGCCTGGAGTTTCCCCTCCGGGGGGGCGGAAGGCTACACCTTC. Residues: CAWSFPSGGAEGYTF.

The chain has TRBV10-3 and TRBJ1-6, with TRBD1 as a possible D gene (5 bases). The germline CDR1 and CDR2 sequences are ENHRY and SYGVKD. There are 15 residues in the CDR3. V lost 3 bases to trimming and J lost 6 bases, with 12 bases between them. The CDR3 spells CAISEGPGFNSPLHF. The DNA for the CDR3 is TGTGCCATCAGTGAAGGCCCAGGGTTTAATTCACCCCTCCACTTT.

Notes on this clone: The sample holds other DNA sequences that translate to the same CDR3. The chain carries TRBV5-1 and TRBJ2-7; no firm D call. Trimming pared 3 bases from V and 1 base from J, leaving 2 bases between. Germline values: CDR1 SGHRS, CDR2 YFSETQ. CDR3 size: 11 residues. The CDR3 loop reads CASSSSYEQYF. DNA for the CDR3: TGCGCCAGCAGCTCATCCTACGAGCAGTACTTC.

The chain uses TRBV5-4 and TRBJ1-2; 8 nucleotides align to TRBD1. The CDR3 has 15 residues. J was trimmed by 5 bases and V by 2 bases; bases with no gene match: 8. Germline CDR1 is SGHNT and CDR2 is YYREEE (reference sequence). The DNA for the CDR3 is TGTGCCAGCAGCTTATATAGACAGGGGAGATATGGCTACACCTTC. Residues: CASSLYRQGRYGYTF.

This rearrangement joins TRBV6-5 to TRBJ1-5; D perhaps matches TRBD1 (5 bases). The CDR3 is 15 amino acids. Trimming removed 2 bases at V and 7 bases at J, with 15 bases between. From germline, CDR1 is MNHEY and CDR2 SVGAGI. The CDR3 here is CASSYEIGGEQPQHF. In DNA form, the CDR3 reads TGTGCCAGCAGTTACGAAATCGGGGGTGAGCAGCCCCAGCATTTT.

V and J are TRBV9 and TRBJ2-5; no clear D gene. This CDR3 has 15 amino acids. The germline gives CDR1 SGDLS, CDR2 YYNGEE. The ends were cut back, 0 bases at V and 2 bases at J, with 11 bases in the middle. The CDR3 nucleotides are TGTGCCAGCAGCGTAGGAAGAACTGATCAAGAGACCCAGTACTTC. Residues: CASSVGRTDQETQYF.

The V call is TRBV7-2, the J call TRBJ2-5; a weak D match, TRBD2 (5 bases). The germline V gene encodes CDR1 SGHTA and CDR2 FQGNSA. The CDR3 is made up of 15 amino acids. Trimming stripped 5 bases from V and 0 bases from J, with 13 bases between. The CDR3 DNA sequence: TGTGCCAGCAGCCCCTCGGGGTGGTACCAAGAGACCCAGTACTTC. It encodes CASSPSGWYQETQYF.